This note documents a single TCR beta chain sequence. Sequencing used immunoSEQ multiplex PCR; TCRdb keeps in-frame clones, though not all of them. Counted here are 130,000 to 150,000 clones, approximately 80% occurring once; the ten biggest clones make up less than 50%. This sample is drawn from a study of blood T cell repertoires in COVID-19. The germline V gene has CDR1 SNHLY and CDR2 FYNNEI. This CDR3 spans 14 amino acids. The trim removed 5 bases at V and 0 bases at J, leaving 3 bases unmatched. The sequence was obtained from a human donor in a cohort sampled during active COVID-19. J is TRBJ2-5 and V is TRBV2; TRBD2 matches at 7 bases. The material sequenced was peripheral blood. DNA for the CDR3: TGTGCCAGCAGTCTACTAGCGTACCAAGAGACCCAGTACTTC. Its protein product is CASSLLAYQETQYF.